The 6 T cell receptor beta chains listed next were all sequenced from one sample in a study of T-cell reconstitution after alpha-beta-depleted transplantation in children (dated by TCRdb to between 2015 and 2016). The library was produced with PCR. Sequencing was carried out with an Illumina HiSeq 2500. To normalize quantification of the TCRbeta repertoire, the TCR libraries were built with molecular barcoding that relied on unique molecular identifiers. In TCRdb, the public reads were trimmed at Q25 with fastp and aligned with MiXCR, with productive beta chains retained. One record per CDR3 amino acid sequence lists the most common genes and DNA. The sample yields 200,000 to 300,000 distinct CDR3 sequences; 12% were counted once. The ten largest clones add up to 2% to 3% of the sample. This sample comprised PBMCs from the stem cell graft donor, obtained from the stem cell graft. Receptor source: a human donor who donated a stem cell graft to a child with acute lymphoblastic leukemia.

Ten or more counts support this clonotype. The rearrangement joins TRBV9 to TRBJ1-5; D is uncertain. The CDR3 consists of 14 residues. Germline V gene lookup returns CDR1 SGDLS and CDR2 YYNGEE. The V end lost 0 bases, the J end lost 7 bases, and 11 bases lay between the germline ends. The CDR3 is CASSVGEGGQPQHF. The CDR3 region has the DNA TGTGCCAGCAGCGTAGGAGAGGGTGGGCAGCCCCAGCATTTT.

Many counts were recorded for this clonotype. The gene calls are TRBV29-1 and TRBJ2-2, with D perhaps TRBD1 (5 bases). Trimming pared 5 bases from V and 5 bases from J, leaving 6 bases between. Germline assignment: CDR1 SQVTM and CDR2 ANQGSEA. The CDR3 totals 11 residues. The CDR3 reads CSVQGTGELFF. CDR3 DNA sequence: TGCAGCGTTCAGGGTACCGGGGAGCTGTTTTTT.

The chain has TRBV7-2 and TRBJ2-5; 9 bases map to TRBD2. Germline CDR1 is SGHTA and CDR2 is FQGNSA. CDR3 length: 15 amino acids. Trimming took 1 base from V and 5 from J; bases not matched to a gene: 5. CDR3 coding DNA: TGTGCCAGCAGCTTAGGAGCGGGGGGAAGGGAGACCCAGTACTTC. Protein product: CASSLGAGGRETQYF.

This clonotype was counted ten times or more. V usage is TRBV25-1 and J usage is TRBJ1-1, with D perhaps TRBD1 (5 bases). CDR1 is MGHDK and CDR2 is SYGVNS in the germline V gene. Trimming left V 7 bases short and J 5 bases short, with 26 bases between. CDR3 length: 17 residues. This CDR3 reads CASTPARQGVGSTEAFF. The CDR3, as DNA: TGTGCCAGCACCCCCGCAAGGCAGGGAGTTGGGAGTACTGAAGCTTTCTTT.

This clonotype has ten or more counts. The chain joins TRBV11-1 to TRBJ2-3; 7 bases line up with TRBD1. This CDR3 is built from 18 residues. After removal of 1 base from V and 0 bases from J, the junction contained 10 bases not matched to a gene. The germline gives CDR1 SGHAT, CDR2 FQDESV (reference sequence). The CDR3 coding sequence is TGTGCCAGCAGCTTAGGGACAGGCGGGCGGACTAGCACAGATACGCAGTATTTT. This gives the protein CASSLGTGGRTSTDTQYF.

This clonotype was picked up a small number of times. This sequence joins TRBV19 and TRBJ2-1; D perhaps matches TRBD1 (8 bases). CDR1 is LNHDA and CDR2 is SQIVND in the germline V gene (reference sequence). V lost 10 bases to trimming and J lost 6 bases, with 28 bases between them. The CDR3 sequence is 17 residues long. The CDR3 sequence is CATQTLGGTGVSNEQFF. CDR3 coding DNA: TGTGCCACCCAAACCCTCGGGGGGACAGGTGTATCCAATGAGCAGTTCTTC.